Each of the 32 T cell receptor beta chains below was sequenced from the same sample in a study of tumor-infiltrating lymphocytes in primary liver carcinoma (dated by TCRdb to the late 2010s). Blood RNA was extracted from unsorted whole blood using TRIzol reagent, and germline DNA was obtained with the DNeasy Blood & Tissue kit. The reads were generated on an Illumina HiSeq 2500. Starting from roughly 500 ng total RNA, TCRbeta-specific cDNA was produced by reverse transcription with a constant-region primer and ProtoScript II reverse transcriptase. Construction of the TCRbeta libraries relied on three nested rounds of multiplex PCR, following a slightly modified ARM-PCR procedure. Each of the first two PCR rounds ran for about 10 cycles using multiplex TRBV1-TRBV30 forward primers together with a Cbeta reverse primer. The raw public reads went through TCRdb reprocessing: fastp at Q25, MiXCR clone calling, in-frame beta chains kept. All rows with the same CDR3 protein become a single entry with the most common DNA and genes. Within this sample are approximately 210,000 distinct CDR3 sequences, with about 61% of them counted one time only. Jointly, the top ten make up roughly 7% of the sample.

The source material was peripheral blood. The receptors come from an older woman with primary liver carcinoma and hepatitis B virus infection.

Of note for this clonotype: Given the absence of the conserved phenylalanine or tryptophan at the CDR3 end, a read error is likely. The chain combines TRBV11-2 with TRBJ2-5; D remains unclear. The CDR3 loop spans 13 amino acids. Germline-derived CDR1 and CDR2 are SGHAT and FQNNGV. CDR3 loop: CVSSKRLQETQYY. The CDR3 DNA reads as TGTGTCAGCAGCAAGAGATTACAAGAGACCCAGTACTAC.

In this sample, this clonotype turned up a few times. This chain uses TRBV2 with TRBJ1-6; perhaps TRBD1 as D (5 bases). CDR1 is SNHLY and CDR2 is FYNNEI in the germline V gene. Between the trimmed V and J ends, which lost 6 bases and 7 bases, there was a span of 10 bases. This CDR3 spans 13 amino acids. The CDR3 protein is CASRTTGNSPLHF. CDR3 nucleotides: TGTGCCAGCAGGACAACAGGAAATTCACCCCTCCACTTT.

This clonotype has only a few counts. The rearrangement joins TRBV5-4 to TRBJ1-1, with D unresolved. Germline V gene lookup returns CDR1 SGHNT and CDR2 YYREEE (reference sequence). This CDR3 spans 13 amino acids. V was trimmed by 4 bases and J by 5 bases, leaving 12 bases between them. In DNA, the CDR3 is TGTGCCAGCAGCCGAAGTTTAGGTACTGAAGCTTTCTTT. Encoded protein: CASSRSLGTEAFF. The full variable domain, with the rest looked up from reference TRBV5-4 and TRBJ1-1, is ETGVTQSPTHLIKTRGQQVTLRCSSQSGHNTVSWYQQALGQGPQFIFQYYREEENGRGNFPPRFSGLQFPNYSSELNVNALELDDSALYLCASSRSLGTEAFFGQGTRLTVV.

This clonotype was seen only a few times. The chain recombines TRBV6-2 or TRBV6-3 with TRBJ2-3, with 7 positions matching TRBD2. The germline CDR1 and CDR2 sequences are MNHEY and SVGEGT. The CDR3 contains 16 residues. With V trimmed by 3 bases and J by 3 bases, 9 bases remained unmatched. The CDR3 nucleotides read TGTGCCAGCAGTTATACGGCGCGGGAGTTGACAGATACGCAGTATTTT. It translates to CASSYTARELTDTQYF.

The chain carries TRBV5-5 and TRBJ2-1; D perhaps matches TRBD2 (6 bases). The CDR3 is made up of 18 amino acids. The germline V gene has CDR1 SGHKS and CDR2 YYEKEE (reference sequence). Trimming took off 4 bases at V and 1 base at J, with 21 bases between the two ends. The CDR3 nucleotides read TGTGCCAGCAGCCCGGAGGGCGGCAGGGCAAATTCCTACAATGAGCAGTTCTTC. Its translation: CASSPEGGRANSYNEQFF.

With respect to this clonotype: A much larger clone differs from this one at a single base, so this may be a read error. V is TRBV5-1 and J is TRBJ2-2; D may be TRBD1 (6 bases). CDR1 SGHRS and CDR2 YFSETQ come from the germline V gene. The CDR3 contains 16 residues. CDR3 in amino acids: CASSFTSRGNTGELSF. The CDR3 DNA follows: TGCGCCAGCAGCTTTACCTCCAGGGGTAACACCGGGGAGCTGTCTTTT.

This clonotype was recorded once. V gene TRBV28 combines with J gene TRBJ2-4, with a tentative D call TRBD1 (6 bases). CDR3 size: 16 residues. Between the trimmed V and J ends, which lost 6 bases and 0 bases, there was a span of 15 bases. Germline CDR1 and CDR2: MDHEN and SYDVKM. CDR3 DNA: TGTGCCAGCAGCCGGACAGTGTCTCTAGCCAAAAACATTCAGTACTTC. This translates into CASSRTVSLAKNIQYF.

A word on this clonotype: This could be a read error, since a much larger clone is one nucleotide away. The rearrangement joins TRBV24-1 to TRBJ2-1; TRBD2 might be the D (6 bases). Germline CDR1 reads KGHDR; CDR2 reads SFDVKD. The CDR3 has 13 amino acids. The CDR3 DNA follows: TGTGCCGCCAGTGATCGGGACTCCACCGGGCAGTTCTTC. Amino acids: CAASDRDSTGQFF.

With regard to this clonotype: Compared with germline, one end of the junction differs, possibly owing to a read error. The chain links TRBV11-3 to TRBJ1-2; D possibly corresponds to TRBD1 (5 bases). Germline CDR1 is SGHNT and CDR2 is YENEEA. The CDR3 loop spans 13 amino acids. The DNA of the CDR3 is TGTGCCGGCAGCCCGGACATTAACTATGGTTACACCTTC. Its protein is CAGSPDINYGYTF.

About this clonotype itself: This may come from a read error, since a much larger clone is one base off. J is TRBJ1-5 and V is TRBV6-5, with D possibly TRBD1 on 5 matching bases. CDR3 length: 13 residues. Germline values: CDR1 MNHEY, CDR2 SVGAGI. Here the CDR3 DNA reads TGTGTCAGCAGTTATGGGGCGTATCAGCCCCAGCATTTT. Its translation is CVSSYGAYQPQHF.

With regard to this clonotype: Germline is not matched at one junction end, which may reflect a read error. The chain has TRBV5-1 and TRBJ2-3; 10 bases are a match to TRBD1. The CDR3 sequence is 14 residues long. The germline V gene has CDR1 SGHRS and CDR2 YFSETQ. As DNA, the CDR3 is TGCGCCAGCACCCAGACAGGGGGCACAAATACGCAGTATTTT. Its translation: CASTQTGGTNTQYF.

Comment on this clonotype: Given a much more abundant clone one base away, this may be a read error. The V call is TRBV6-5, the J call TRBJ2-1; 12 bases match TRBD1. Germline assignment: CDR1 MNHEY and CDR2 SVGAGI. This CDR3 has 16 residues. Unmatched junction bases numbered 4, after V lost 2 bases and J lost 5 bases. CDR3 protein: CASSYAGTGGDNEQFF. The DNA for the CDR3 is TGTGCCAGCAGTTACGCTGGGACAGGGGGCGACAATGAGCAGTTCTTC.

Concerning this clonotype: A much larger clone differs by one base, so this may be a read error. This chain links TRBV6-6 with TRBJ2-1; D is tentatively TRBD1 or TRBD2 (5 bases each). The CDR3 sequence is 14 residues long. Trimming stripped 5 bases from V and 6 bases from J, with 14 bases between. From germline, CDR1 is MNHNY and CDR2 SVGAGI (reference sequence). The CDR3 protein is CASSKTGRGNEQFF. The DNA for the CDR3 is TGTGCCAGCAGTAAAACGGGACGGGGCAATGAGCAGTTCTTC.

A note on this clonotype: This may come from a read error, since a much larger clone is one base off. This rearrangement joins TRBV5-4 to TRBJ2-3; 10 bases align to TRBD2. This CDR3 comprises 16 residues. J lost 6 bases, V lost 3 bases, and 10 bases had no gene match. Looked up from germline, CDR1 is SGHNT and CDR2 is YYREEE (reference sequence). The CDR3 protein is CASSSEPSGSKDTQYF. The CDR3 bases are TGTGCCAGCAGCTCGGAACCTAGCGGGAGTAAGGATACGCAGTATTTT.

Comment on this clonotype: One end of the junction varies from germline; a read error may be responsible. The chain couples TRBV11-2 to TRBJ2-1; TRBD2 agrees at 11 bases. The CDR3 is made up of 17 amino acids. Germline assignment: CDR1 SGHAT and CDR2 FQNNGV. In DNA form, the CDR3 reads TGTGCCAGCAGCGACGGGACTAGCGGTAGGTCCTACAACGAGCACTTCTTC. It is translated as CASSDGTSGRSYNEHFF. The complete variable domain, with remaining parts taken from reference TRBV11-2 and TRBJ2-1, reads EAGVAQSPRYKIIEKRQSVAFWCNPISGHATLYWYQQILGQGPKLLIQFQNNGVVDDSQLPKDRFSAERLKGVDSTLKIQPAKLEDSAVYLCASSDGTSGRSYNEHFFGPGTRLTVL.

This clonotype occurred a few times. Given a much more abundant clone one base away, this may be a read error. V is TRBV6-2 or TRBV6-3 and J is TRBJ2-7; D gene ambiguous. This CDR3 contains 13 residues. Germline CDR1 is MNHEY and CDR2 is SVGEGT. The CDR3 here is CACSYEVPYEQYF. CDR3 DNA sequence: TGTGCCTGCAGTTACGAGGTACCCTACGAGCAGTACTTC.

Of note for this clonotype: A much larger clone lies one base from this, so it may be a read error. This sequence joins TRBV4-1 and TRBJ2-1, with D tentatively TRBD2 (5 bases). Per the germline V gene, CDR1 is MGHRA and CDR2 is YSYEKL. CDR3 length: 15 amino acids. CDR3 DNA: TGCGCCAGCAGCTATAGCGTCATGCCCTACAATGAGCTGTTCTTC. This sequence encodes CASSYSVMPYNELFF.

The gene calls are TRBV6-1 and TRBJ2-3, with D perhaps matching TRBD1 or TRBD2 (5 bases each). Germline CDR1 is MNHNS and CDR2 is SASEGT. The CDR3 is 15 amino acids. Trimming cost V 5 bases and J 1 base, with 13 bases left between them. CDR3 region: CASSMQGRGTDTQYF. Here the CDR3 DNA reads TGTGCCAGCAGTATGCAGGGACGGGGCACAGATACGCAGTATTTT.

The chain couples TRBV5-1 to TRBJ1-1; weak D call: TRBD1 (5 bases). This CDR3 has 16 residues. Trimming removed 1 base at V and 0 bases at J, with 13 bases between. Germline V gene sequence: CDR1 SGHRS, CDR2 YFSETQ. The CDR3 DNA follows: TGCGCCAGCAGCTTGCAAGGTGACAGACTGAACACTGAAGCTTTCTTT. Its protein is CASSLQGDRLNTEAFF.

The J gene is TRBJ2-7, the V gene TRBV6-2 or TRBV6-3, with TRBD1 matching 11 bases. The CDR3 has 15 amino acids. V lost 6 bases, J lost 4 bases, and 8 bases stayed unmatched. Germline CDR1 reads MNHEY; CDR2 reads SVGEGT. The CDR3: CASRNPGQGGYEQYF. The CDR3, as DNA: TGTGCCAGCAGGAATCCGGGACAGGGGGGATACGAGCAGTACTTC.

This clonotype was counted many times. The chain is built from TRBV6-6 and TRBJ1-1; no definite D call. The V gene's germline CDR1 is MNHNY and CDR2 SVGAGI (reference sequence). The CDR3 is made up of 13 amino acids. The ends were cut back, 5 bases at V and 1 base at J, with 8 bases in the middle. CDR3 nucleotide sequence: TGTGCCAGCAGTGGGCAGTCGAACACTGAAGCTTTCTTT. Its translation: CASSGQSNTEAFF.

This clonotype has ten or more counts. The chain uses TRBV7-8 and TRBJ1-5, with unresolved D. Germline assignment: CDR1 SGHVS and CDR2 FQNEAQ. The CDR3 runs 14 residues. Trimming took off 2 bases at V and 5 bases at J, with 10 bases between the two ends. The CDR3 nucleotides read TGTGCCAGCAGCTTATTAGCTGGGGATCAGCCCCAGCATTTT. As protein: CASSLLAGDQPQHF.

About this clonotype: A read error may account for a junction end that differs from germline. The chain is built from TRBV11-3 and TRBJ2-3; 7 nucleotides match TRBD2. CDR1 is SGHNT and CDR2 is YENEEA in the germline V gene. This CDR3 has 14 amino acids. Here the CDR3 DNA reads TGTGCCAGCAGCTTTCAGACTAGCACAGACACGCAGTATTTT. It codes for CASSFQTSTDTQYF.

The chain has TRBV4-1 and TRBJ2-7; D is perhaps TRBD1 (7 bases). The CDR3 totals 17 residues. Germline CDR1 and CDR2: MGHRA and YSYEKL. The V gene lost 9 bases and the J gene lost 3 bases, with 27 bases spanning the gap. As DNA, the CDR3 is TGCGCCAGAAGTCAAGACCTAGGTTACAGGGGACTCTACGAGCAGTACTTC. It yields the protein CARSQDLGYRGLYEQYF.

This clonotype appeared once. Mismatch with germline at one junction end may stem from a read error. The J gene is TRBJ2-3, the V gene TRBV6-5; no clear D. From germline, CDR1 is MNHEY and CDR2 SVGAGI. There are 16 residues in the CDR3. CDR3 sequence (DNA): TGTGCCAGCAGTCCTCAACTAACTCCACCACGAGATACGCATTATTTT. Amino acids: CASSPQLTPPRDTHYF.

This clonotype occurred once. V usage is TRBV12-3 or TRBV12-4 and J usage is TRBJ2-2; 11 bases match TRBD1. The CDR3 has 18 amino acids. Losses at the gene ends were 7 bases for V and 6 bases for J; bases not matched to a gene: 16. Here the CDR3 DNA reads TGTGCCAGCAATTTCGCGGAATCGGGACAGGGGGGCTCCGGGGAGCTGTTTTTT. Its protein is CASNFAESGQGGSGELFF.

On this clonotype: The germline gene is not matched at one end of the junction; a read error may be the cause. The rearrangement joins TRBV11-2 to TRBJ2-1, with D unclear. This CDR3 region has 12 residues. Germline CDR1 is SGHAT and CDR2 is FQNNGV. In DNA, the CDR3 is TGTGCCAGCAGCTTAGGAACGAATGAGCAGTCCTTC. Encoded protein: CASSLGTNEQSF.

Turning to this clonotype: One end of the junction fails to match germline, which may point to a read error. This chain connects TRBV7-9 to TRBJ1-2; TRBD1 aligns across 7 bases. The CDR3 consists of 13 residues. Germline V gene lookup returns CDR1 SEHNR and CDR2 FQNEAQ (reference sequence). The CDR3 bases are TGTACCAGCAGCCCTCAGGGGGACTATGGCTACACCTTC. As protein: CTSSPQGDYGYTF. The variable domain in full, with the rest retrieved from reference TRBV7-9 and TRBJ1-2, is DTGVSQNPRHKITKRGQNVTFRCDPISEHNRLYWYRQTLGQGPEFLTYFQNEAQLEKSRLLSDRFSAERPKGSFSTLEIQRTEQGDSAMYLCTSSPQGDYGYTFGSGTRLTVV.

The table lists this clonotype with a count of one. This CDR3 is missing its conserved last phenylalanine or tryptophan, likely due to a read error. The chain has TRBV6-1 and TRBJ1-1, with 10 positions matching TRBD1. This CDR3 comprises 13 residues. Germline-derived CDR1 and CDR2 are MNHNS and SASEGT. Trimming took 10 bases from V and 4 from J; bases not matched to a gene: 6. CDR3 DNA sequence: TGTGCCACCAGACAGGGGGCGGGCACTGAAGCTTTCCTT. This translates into CATRQGAGTEAFL.

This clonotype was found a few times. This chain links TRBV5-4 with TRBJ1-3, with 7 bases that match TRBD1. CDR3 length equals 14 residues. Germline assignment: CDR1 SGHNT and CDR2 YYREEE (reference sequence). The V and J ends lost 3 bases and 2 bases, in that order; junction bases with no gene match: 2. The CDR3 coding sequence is TGTGCCAGCAGCTCAACAGGGGCTGGAAACACCATATATTTT. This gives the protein CASSSTGAGNTIYF. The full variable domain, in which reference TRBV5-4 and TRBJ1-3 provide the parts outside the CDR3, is ETGVTQSPTHLIKTRGQQVTLRCSSQSGHNTVSWYQQALGQGPQFIFQYYREEENGRGNFPPRFSGLQFPNYSSELNVNALELDDSALYLCASSSTGAGNTIYFGEGSWLTVV.

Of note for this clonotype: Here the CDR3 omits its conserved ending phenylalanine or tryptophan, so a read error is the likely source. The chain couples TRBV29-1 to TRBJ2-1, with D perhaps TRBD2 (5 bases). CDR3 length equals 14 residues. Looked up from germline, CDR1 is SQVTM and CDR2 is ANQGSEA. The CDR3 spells CGVGGGSSYNEQFL. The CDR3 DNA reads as TGCGGCGTTGGCGGAGGCAGCTCCTACAATGAGCAGTTCCTC.

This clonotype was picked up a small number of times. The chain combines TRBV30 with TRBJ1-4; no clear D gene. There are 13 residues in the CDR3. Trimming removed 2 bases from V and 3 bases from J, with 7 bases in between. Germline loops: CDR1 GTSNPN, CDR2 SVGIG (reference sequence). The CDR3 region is CAWSTRSNEKLFF. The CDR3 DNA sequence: TGTGCCTGGAGTACACGGTCTAATGAAAAACTGTTTTTT.